These 29 T cell receptor beta chains share one sample of origin, sequenced in a study of beta chain features in type 1 diabetes. All of the isolated RNA was reverse transcribed, so expressed TCRB transcripts were sequenced. Measured with immunoSEQ multiplex PCR; TCRdb has only the in-frame clones, and not every one. This repertoire shows a few hundred thousand clones, about 18% found once; its top ten account for approximately 0.043%. What was sequenced was naive CD4+ T cells from blood. These receptors all stem from a woman between 18 and 30 years old in good health.

V and J are TRBV5-1 and TRBJ2-2; TRBD1 might be the D (6 bases). Germline loops: CDR1 SGHRS, CDR2 YFSETQ. The CDR3 has 16 amino acids. V was shortened by 0 bases and J by 0 bases, with 9 bases between the two germline ends. CDR3 sequence (DNA): TGCGCCAGCAGCTTGGACGGGACAACGAACACCGGGGAGCTGTTTTTT. Protein: CASSLDGTTNTGELFF.

The V gene is TRBV25-1, the J gene TRBJ1-6; no reliable D call. Trimming stripped 4 bases from V and 8 bases from J, with 15 bases between. Germline V gene sequence: CDR1 MGHDK, CDR2 SYGVNS. The CDR3 totals 15 residues. CDR3 residues: CASSAVDGFDSPLHF. CDR3 coding DNA: TGTGCCAGCAGTGCGGTAGACGGGTTCGATTCACCCCTCCACTTT.

To note about this clone: Additional DNA sequences in this sample encode the identical CDR3. V is TRBV5-1 and J is TRBJ2-7; a possible D gene is TRBD1 (5 bases). The CDR3 runs 13 residues. Trimming cost V 2 bases and J 2 bases, with 8 bases left between them. Germline assignment: CDR1 SGHRS and CDR2 YFSETQ. Here the CDR3 reads CASSLTGPYEQYF. DNA of the CDR3: TGCGCCAGCAGCTTAACAGGACCCTACGAGCAGTACTTC.

The rearrangement uses TRBV7-9 and TRBJ1-4; no reliable D call. The CDR3 runs 16 residues. Per the germline V gene, CDR1 is SEHNR and CDR2 is FQNEAQ (reference sequence). V lost 4 bases to trimming and J lost 3 bases, with 15 bases between them. As DNA, the CDR3 is TGTGCCAGCAGCTCCTCTTATCGAGCCTCTAATGAAAAACTGTTTTTT. Its protein product is CASSSSYRASNEKLFF. Full variable domain (rest looked up from reference TRBV7-9 and TRBJ1-4): DTGVSQNPRHKITKRGQNVTFRCDPISEHNRLYWYRQTLGQGPEFLTYFQNEAQLEKSRLLSDRFSAERPKGSFSTLEIQRTEQGDSAMYLCASSSSYRASNEKLFFGSGTQLSVL.

Only a few counts were recorded for this clone. The chain uses TRBV23-1 and TRBJ2-5; no firm D call. TRBV23-1 is sorted into the ORF group, with uncertain function. The CDR3 is 16 amino acids. Trimming took off 7 bases at V and 0 bases at J, with 18 bases between the two ends. The DNA of the CDR3 is TGCGCCAGCACCAGATCGTATGGCATAAACCAAGAGACCCAGTACTTC. It is translated as CASTRSYGINQETQYF.

The rearrangement joins TRBV5-6 to TRBJ2-7, with TRBD1 matching over 10 bases. CDR3 length equals 13 residues. CDR1 is SGHDT and CDR2 is YYEEEE in the germline V gene. The V gene end was trimmed by 3 bases and the J gene end by 3 bases; junction bases not matched to a gene: 0. In nucleotides, the CDR3 is TGTGCCAGCAGCTGGGACAGGGGCTACGAGCAGTACTTC. It specifies CASSWDRGYEQYF.

This clone occurred a few times. This chain links TRBV4-1 with TRBJ2-6, with TRBD1 as a possible D gene (6 bases). Germline V gene data show CDR1 as MGHRA and CDR2 as YSYEKL. The CDR3 loop spans 16 amino acids. V was trimmed by 2 bases and J by 1 base, leaving 9 bases between them. This CDR3 reads CASSQNRVSGANVLTF. CDR3 nucleotide sequence: TGCGCCAGCAGCCAAAACAGGGTTTCTGGGGCCAACGTCCTGACTTTC.

This clone was observed a handful of times. This chain links TRBV6-5 with TRBJ1-2; TRBD1 agrees at 11 bases. The germline V gene encodes CDR1 MNHEY and CDR2 SVGAGI. V lost 2 bases, J lost 8 bases, and 7 bases stayed unmatched. The CDR3 runs to 15 residues. The CDR3 sequence: CASSYRGQGARGYTF. CDR3 nucleotides: TGTGCCAGCAGTTACCGTGGACAGGGGGCGCGGGGCTACACCTTC.

V is TRBV7-9 and J is TRBJ1-5, with 8 bases identical to TRBD1. This CDR3 is 17 amino acids long. V shed 0 bases, J shed 3 bases, and the junction held 7 bases outside the gene matches. Germline lookup yields CDR1 SEHNR and CDR2 FQNEAQ (reference sequence). Here the CDR3 DNA reads TGTGCCAGCAGCTTAGCTCTCGGACAGGGACTCAATCAGCCCCAGCATTTT. It codes for CASSLALGQGLNQPQHF.

The chain recombines TRBV30 with TRBJ1-5, with a tentative D call TRBD1 (5 bases). V shed 0 bases and J shed 4 bases, with 10 bases lying between them. Germline assignment: CDR1 GTSNPN and CDR2 SVGIG (reference sequence). The CDR3 is 14 residues long. The DNA of the CDR3 is TGTGCCTGGAGTGTACCCCACAGGAATCAGCCCCAGCATTTT. As protein: CAWSVPHRNQPQHF.

This clone was seen more than once but under ten times. This chain links TRBV7-2 with TRBJ1-2; TRBD1 is a possible D gene (5 bases). This CDR3 spans 13 amino acids. Germline V gene sequence: CDR1 SGHTA, CDR2 FQGNSA. The V end lost 1 base, the J end lost 8 bases, and 11 bases lay between the germline ends. In nucleotides, the CDR3 is TGTGCCAGCAGCTTAGAGGGGATGGTCGGCTACACCTTC. Translated, it gives CASSLEGMVGYTF.

This clone showed up just a few times. The chain joins TRBV30 to TRBJ1-2, with TRBD1 matching over 9 bases. The J segment lost 8 bases and the V segment lost 2 bases, leaving 6 bases of the junction unmatched. CDR1 and CDR2 (germline): GTSNPN, SVGIG (reference sequence). This CDR3 region has 13 residues. CDR3 nucleotides: TGTGCCTGGAGTCAACAGGGGGCGCGCGGCTACACCTTC. It specifies CAWSQQGARGYTF. The full variable domain, in which reference TRBV30 and TRBJ1-2 provide the parts outside the CDR3, is SQTIHQWPATLVQPVGSPLSLECTVEGTSNPNLYWYRQAAGRGLQLLFYSVGIGQISSEVPQNLSASRPQDRQFILSSKKLLLSDSGFYLCAWSQQGARGYTFGSGTRLTVV.

V is TRBV13 and J is TRBJ1-1, with D tentatively TRBD1 (6 bases). The V gene lost 2 bases and the J gene lost 3 bases, with 10 bases spanning the gap. The CDR3 has 14 residues. CDR1 PRHDT and CDR2 FYEKMQ come from the germline V gene (reference sequence). CDR3 sequence (DNA): TGTGCCAGCAGCTTACGCCAGGGGTACACTGAAGCTTTCTTT. Its protein product is CASSLRQGYTEAFF.

This clone was seen a handful of times. This chain joins TRBV11-1 and TRBJ1-2, with a tentative D call TRBD1 (6 bases). Trimming cost V 6 bases and J 6 bases, with 14 bases left between them. This CDR3 has 13 amino acids. Looked up from germline, CDR1 is SGHAT and CDR2 is FQDESV (reference sequence). CDR3 DNA: TGTGCCAGCAGGCCTACAGGGTTGGATGGCTACACCTTC. Protein product: CASRPTGLDGYTF.

CDR3 protein: CASKGWRGSPEQYF. In DNA, the CDR3 is TGTGCCAGCAAAGGGTGGCGGGGCTCCCCGGAGCAGTACTTC. V is TRBV7-8 and J is TRBJ2-7; possibly TRBD2 for D (6 bases). This CDR3 has 14 amino acids. With 7 bases removed from V and 7 bases from J, the gap between germline ends came to 20 bases. Looked up from germline, CDR1 is SGHVS and CDR2 is FQNEAQ.

This clone was found a few times. The J gene is TRBJ2-3, the V gene TRBV5-4; 12 bases align to TRBD1. The germline V gene encodes CDR1 SGHNT and CDR2 YYREEE (reference sequence). The CDR3 runs to 16 residues. V was clipped by 4 bases and J by 4 bases; unmatched bases: 7. The CDR3 DNA reads as TGTGCCAGCAGCGATCCGGGACAGGGGGCCCCAGATACGCAGTATTTT. As protein: CASSDPGQGAPDTQYF.

Comment on this clone: A read error may produce the germline difference seen at one junction end. Other DNA sequences of this sample code for an identical CDR3. The gene calls are TRBV20-1 and TRBJ1-1, with 9 bases lining up with TRBD1. The CDR3 loop spans 11 amino acids. Germline V gives CDR1 DFQATT, CDR2 SNEGSKA (reference sequence). This CDR3 is CSARDRGEAFF. CDR3 nucleotide sequence: TGCAGTGCCAGAGACAGGGGGGAAGCTTTCTTT.

V gene TRBV7-9 combines with J gene TRBJ2-1; maybe TRBD2 (7 bases). The germline gives CDR1 SEHNR, CDR2 FQNEAQ (reference sequence). The ends were cut back, 8 bases at V and 8 bases at J, with 13 bases in the middle. The CDR3 length is 12 residues. CDR3 in amino acids: CASWGGRDEQFF. The CDR3 nucleotides are TGTGCCAGCTGGGGGGGCCGAGATGAGCAGTTCTTC.

This clone was seen a handful of times. V is TRBV15 and J is TRBJ2-1, with 8 bases that match TRBD1. V dropped 8 bases and J dropped 8; count of bases not matched to a gene: 11. Germline values: CDR1 LNHNV, CDR2 YYDKDF (reference sequence). The CDR3 loop spans 14 amino acids. The CDR3: CATRSGGLMDEQFF. CDR3 nucleotide sequence: TGTGCCACCCGTTCAGGGGGCCTGATGGATGAGCAGTTCTTC.

The chain uses TRBV7-9 and TRBJ1-1; the match to TRBD1 covers 7 bases. The CDR3 loop spans 14 amino acids. V trimming: 9 bases; J trimming: 3 bases; junction bases outside the gene matches: 10. CDR1 and CDR2 from the germline V gene are SEHNR and FQNEAQ (reference sequence). CDR3 amino acids: CASHLLGTDTEAFF. CDR3 DNA: TGTGCCAGTCACTTACTTGGGACAGACACTGAAGCTTTCTTT.

The chain couples TRBV5-5 to TRBJ2-1, with D perhaps matching TRBD2 (6 bases). The ends were cut back, 6 bases at V and 2 bases at J, with 18 bases in the middle. CDR3 length equals 16 residues. Germline CDR1 is SGHKS and CDR2 is YYEKEE (reference sequence). CDR3 in amino acids: CASNSWPRGTYNEQFF. CDR3 bases: TGTGCCAGCAACTCGTGGCCCCGGGGGACCTACAATGAGCAGTTCTTC.

There are a few counts of this clone. The chain combines TRBV6-5 with TRBJ2-7; 9 positions agree with TRBD1. Trimming removed 2 bases from V and 9 bases from J; junction bases left unmatched: 5. The germline V gene encodes CDR1 MNHEY and CDR2 SVGAGI. This CDR3 region has 13 residues. The DNA for the CDR3 is TGTGCCAGCAGTTACGGACAGGGGCACGGGCAGTACTTC. Amino acids: CASSYGQGHGQYF.

This clone was seen a few times. The chain is built from TRBV4-3 and TRBJ2-5, with 8 nucleotides matching TRBD1. The end of the DNA aligns better with TRBJ2-7, so the J call may be wrong. Germline loops: CDR1 LGHNA, CDR2 YSLEER. This CDR3 spans 15 amino acids. This CDR3 reads CASSQGDRGAYEQYF. DNA for the CDR3: TGCGCCAGCAGCCAAGGCGACAGGGGAGCCTACGAGCAGTACTTC.

V is TRBV2 and J is TRBJ2-1; D not certain. V lost 9 bases, J lost 5 bases, and 11 bases lay in between. The CDR3 is 12 amino acids. CDR1 is SNHLY and CDR2 is FYNNEI in the germline V gene. CDR3 region: CASSRENNEQFF. For the CDR3, the DNA is TGTGCCAGTTCCCGAGAAAACAATGAGCAGTTCTTC.

As to this clone: One junction end does not reproduce the germline sequence, and a read error may be involved. The sample contains more than one DNA sequence encoding this CDR3. This chain uses TRBV29-1 with TRBJ2-7, with 8 bases matching TRBD1. Germline V gives CDR1 SQVTM, CDR2 ANQGSEA. The length of the CDR3 is 14 residues. The CDR3 nucleotides are TGCAGCGTTGAAAATCAGGGGGCTACCTACGAGCAGTATTTC. Residues: CSVENQGATYEQYF.

This chain links TRBV9 with TRBJ1-1; the D gene is possibly TRBD1 (6 bases). V was cut by 3 bases and J by 1 base, with 13 bases left in between. This CDR3 is built from 15 residues. CDR1 SGDLS and CDR2 YYNGEE come from the germline V gene. The CDR3 loop is CASSEGQGQNTEAFF. The CDR3 DNA follows: TGTGCCAGCAGCGAGGGGCAGGGACAGAACACTGAAGCTTTCTTT.

This clone appeared a few times. The CDR3, as DNA: TGTGCCAGCAGCCTAGAGAGCGGGAACAATGAGCAGTTCTTC. Amino acid sequence: CASSLESGNNEQFF. The V gene is TRBV6-4, the J gene TRBJ2-1; 7 bases match TRBD2. V gave up 6 bases and J gave up 5 bases; unmatched junction bases: 7. The CDR3 loop spans 14 amino acids. Looked up from germline, CDR1 is MRHNA and CDR2 is SNTAGT.

The chain recombines TRBV4-1 with TRBJ2-3, with D possibly being TRBD1 (5 bases). The CDR3 loop spans 16 amino acids. Trimming removed 4 bases at V and 2 bases at J, with 16 bases between. Germline CDR1 is MGHRA and CDR2 is YSYEKL. The CDR3 DNA sequence: TGCGCCAGCAGCCTACTGACAGCCTTCTTCACAGATACGCAGTATTTT. Protein: CASSLLTAFFTDTQYF.

V and J are TRBV18 and TRBJ2-1; the match to TRBD2 covers 8 bases. The CDR3 is 13 residues long. The ends lost 6 bases at V and 5 bases at J; junction bases unmatched: 3. The V gene's germline CDR1 is KGHSH and CDR2 LQKENI. The CDR3 loop is CASSRGGNNEQFF. DNA for the CDR3: TGTGCCAGCTCTCGGGGGGGCAACAATGAGCAGTTCTTC. Using reference TRBV18 and TRBJ2-1 for the parts outside the CDR3, the full variable domain is NAGVMQNPRHLVRRRGQEARLRCSPMKGHSHVYWYRQLPEEGLKFMVYLQKENIIDESGMPKERFSAEFPKEGPSILRIQQVVRGDSAAYFCASSRGGNNEQFFGPGTRLTVL.